What follows describes a single T cell receptor beta chain. This sample was included in a study of blood T cell repertoires in COVID-19. Looking at the study overall: Nucleic acid was either cDNA or gDNA, and it came from T cells, B-cell-depleted T cells, or PBMCs.

Authors' analysis steps: How many nucleated cells were present was estimated from reference gene primer amplification. Produced via immunoSEQ multiplex PCR; TCRdb's table is partial and in-frame only. V, J and clone size were drawn from that table, and D and trimming were deduced from the DNA. This sample yields around 190,000 clones, of which 86% are seen a single time; over 7.5% belongs to the top ten. V lost 7 bases to trimming and J lost 1 base, with 10 bases between them. CDR1 GTSNPN and CDR2 SVGIG come from the germline V gene (reference sequence). The CDR3 loop spans 12 amino acids. The sequence was collected from a man aged 45 to 65 with active or convalescent COVID-19. The sequencing input was peripheral blood. The V and J genes are TRBV30 and TRBJ1-1; no clear D. CDR3 protein: CALARQNTEAFF. The CDR3 bases are TGTGCCTTGGCTCGACAGAACACTGAAGCTTTCTTT. The whole variable domain, filled in from reference TRBV30 and TRBJ1-1, reads SQTIHQWPATLVQPVGSPLSLECTVEGTSNPNLYWYRQAAGRGLQLLFYSVGIGQISSEVPQNLSASRPQDRQFILSSKKLLLSDSGFYLCALARQNTEAFFGQGTRLTVV.